A selection of T cell receptor beta chains follows, all from one sample in a study of cytomegalovirus exposure and HLA in healthy donors. Profiled with immunoSEQ multiplex PCR; TCRdb holds only in-frame clones, not every one. Of 100,000 or so clones in the sample, roughly 95% are singletons; the top ten hold 0.89%. Sequenced material: PBMCs. The receptors come from a woman under 30 in good health and CMV-seronegative. The CDR3 runs from the conserved cysteine through the conserved F or W. The D gene is left open where the match is weak. Size is stated for part of the rows, as once, few or many counts, or as a class when the clone is expanded.

d_gene: TRBD1; v_gene: TRBV19; j_gene: TRBJ1-2; abundance: -; CDR3aa: CASSPGPGGNYGYTF; CDR3nt: TGTGCCAGTAGTCCCGGCCCAGGGGGGAACTATGGCTACACCTTC
d_gene: TRBD2; v_gene: TRBV2; j_gene: TRBJ2-3; abundance: once; CDR3aa: CASSFQTSGRAPGTDTQYF; CDR3nt: TGTGCCAGCAGCTTTCAGACTAGCGGGAGGGCCCCGGGCACAGATACGCAGTATTTT
d_gene: -; v_gene: TRBV5-1; j_gene: TRBJ2-5; abundance: -; CDR3aa: CASSPGGPGLQETQYF; CDR3nt: TGCGCCAGCAGCCCCGGGGGGCCAGGGCTCCAAGAGACCCAGTACTTC
d_gene: -; v_gene: TRBV7-2; j_gene: TRBJ2-7; abundance: -; CDR3aa: CASSLYYEQYF; CDR3nt: TGTGCCAGCAGCTTGTATTACGAGCAGTACTTC
d_gene: TRBD1; v_gene: TRBV11-3; j_gene: TRBJ1-1; abundance: -; CDR3aa: CASSFTGANTEAFF; CDR3nt: TGTGCCAGCAGCTTCACAGGGGCGAACACTGAAGCTTTCTTT
d_gene: TRBD2; v_gene: TRBV5-1; j_gene: TRBJ2-7; abundance: -; CDR3aa: CASSPSGGETYEQYF; CDR3nt: TGCGCCAGCAGCCCTAGCGGGGGGGAAACCTACGAGCAGTACTTC
d_gene: -; v_gene: TRBV11-3; j_gene: TRBJ1-2; abundance: -; CDR3aa: CASSLALYGYTF; CDR3nt: TGTGCCAGCAGCTTAGCCCTCTATGGCTACACCTTC
d_gene: -; v_gene: TRBV27; j_gene: TRBJ1-1; abundance: once; CDR3aa: CASSLGQNTEAFF; CDR3nt: TGTGCCAGCAGTTTGGGACAGAACACTGAAGCTTTCTTT
d_gene: -; v_gene: TRBV5-1; j_gene: TRBJ1-1; abundance: -; CDR3aa: CASSSGIDRLGDTFF; CDR3nt: TGCGCCAGCAGCTCCGGAATAGACAGGTTGGGAGATACTTTCTTT
d_gene: TRBD2; v_gene: TRBV18; j_gene: TRBJ2-1; abundance: once; CDR3aa: CASSPLLAGDYNEQFF; CDR3nt: TGTGCCAGCTCACCTCTACTAGCGGGGGATTACAATGAGCAGTTCTTC
d_gene: -; v_gene: TRBV9; j_gene: TRBJ2-1; abundance: -; CDR3aa: CASSASSALSSEQFF; CDR3nt: TGTGCCAGCAGCGCGTCTAGCGCCCTTTCCAGTGAGCAGTTCTTC
d_gene: -; v_gene: TRBV27; j_gene: TRBJ2-4; abundance: -; CDR3aa: CASSFGVPELKNIQYF; CDR3nt: TGTGCCAGCAGTTTCGGAGTCCCAGAACTAAAAAACATTCAGTACTTC
d_gene: -; v_gene: TRBV5-4; j_gene: TRBJ1-1; abundance: -; CDR3aa: CASSLGGVGSEAFF; CDR3nt: TGTGCCAGCAGCTTGGGCGGGGTCGGATCCGAAGCTTTCTTT
d_gene: -; v_gene: TRBV5-1; j_gene: TRBJ2-7; abundance: -; CDR3aa: CASSLRLAASYEQYF; CDR3nt: TGCGCCAGCAGCTTGAGGTTAGCGGCCTCCTACGAGCAGTACTTC
d_gene: -; v_gene: TRBV19; j_gene: TRBJ1-2; abundance: -; CDR3aa: CASSIGTGDNYGYTF; CDR3nt: TGTGCCAGTAGTATTGGGACGGGAGATAACTATGGCTACACCTTC
d_gene: -; v_gene: TRBV6-1; j_gene: TRBJ2-7; abundance: -; CDR3aa: CASREDSASSYEQYF; CDR3nt: TGTGCCAGCAGGGAGGACAGCGCCTCGTCCTACGAGCAGTACTTC
d_gene: TRBD1; v_gene: TRBV10-1; j_gene: TRBJ2-5; abundance: once; CDR3aa: CASSESLGQGLETQYF; CDR3nt: TGCGCCAGCAGTGAGTCGTTGGGACAGGGGTTGGAGACCCAGTACTTC
d_gene: -; v_gene: TRBV7-3; j_gene: TRBJ2-2; abundance: -; CDR3aa: CASRQEHTGELFF; CDR3nt: TGTGCCAGTCGACAGGAGCATACCGGGGAGCTGTTTTTT
d_gene: TRBD1; v_gene: TRBV6-6; j_gene: TRBJ1-2; abundance: once; CDR3aa: CASSAPGQGNYGYTF; CDR3nt: TGTGCCAGCAGTGCACCGGGACAGGGAAACTATGGCTACACCTTC
d_gene: -; v_gene: TRBV6-5; j_gene: TRBJ1-1; abundance: -; CDR3aa: CASSYSGLEAFF; CDR3nt: TGTGCCAGCAGTTACTCTGGCCTTGAAGCTTTCTTT
d_gene: -; v_gene: TRBV10-3; j_gene: TRBJ2-7; abundance: -; CDR3aa: CAIGEAYEQYF; CDR3nt: TGTGCCATCGGAGAGGCCTACGAGCAGTACTTC
d_gene: -; v_gene: TRBV13; j_gene: TRBJ1-4; abundance: -; CDR3aa: CASSAPHTLGGEKLFF; CDR3nt: TGTGCCAGCAGCGCCCCTCACACCTTAGGGGGTGAAAAACTGTTTTTT
d_gene: -; v_gene: TRBV28; j_gene: TRBJ2-7; abundance: -; CDR3aa: CASSLGGGAYEQYF; CDR3nt: TGTGCCAGCAGTTTGGGAGGTGGGGCTTACGAGCAGTACTTC
d_gene: -; v_gene: TRBV5-6; j_gene: TRBJ2-7; abundance: -; CDR3aa: CASSSFNGQYF; CDR3nt: TGTGCCAGCAGCTCATTTAACGGGCAGTACTTC
d_gene: TRBD2; v_gene: TRBV2; j_gene: TRBJ2-3; abundance: few; CDR3aa: CASSEVSLAGTSTDTQYF; CDR3nt: TGTGCCAGCAGTGAAGTATCGCTAGCGGGGACTAGCACAGATACGCAGTATTTT
d_gene: -; v_gene: TRBV29-1; j_gene: TRBJ2-1; abundance: -; CDR3aa: CSVSQGWAEQFF; CDR3nt: TGCAGCGTCAGCCAGGGGTGGGCTGAGCAGTTCTTC
d_gene: -; v_gene: TRBV29-1; j_gene: TRBJ1-1; abundance: -; CDR3aa: CSVEGRGGSTEAFF; CDR3nt: TGCAGCGTTGAAGGTAGGGGTGGAAGCACTGAAGCTTTCTTT
d_gene: -; v_gene: TRBV9; j_gene: TRBJ2-2; abundance: -; CDR3aa: CASTQSGGELFF; CDR3nt: TGTGCCAGCACCCAGTCTGGCGGGGAGCTGTTTTTT
d_gene: TRBD2; v_gene: TRBV19; j_gene: TRBJ2-1; abundance: -; CDR3aa: CASSSWTSGSANEQFF; CDR3nt: TGTGCCAGTAGTTCGTGGACTAGCGGGAGCGCCAATGAGCAGTTCTTC
d_gene: -; v_gene: TRBV27; j_gene: TRBJ1-2; abundance: -; CDR3aa: CASGQSGRTGYTF; CDR3nt: TGTGCCAGCGGTCAAAGCGGGAGAACAGGCTACACCTTC
d_gene: TRBD2; v_gene: TRBV7-3; j_gene: TRBJ2-1; abundance: -; CDR3aa: CASSPGLAGGDSYNEQFF; CDR3nt: TGTGCCAGCAGCCCCGGGCTAGCGGGGGGAGACTCCTACAATGAGCAGTTCTTC
d_gene: TRBD2; v_gene: TRBV7-8; j_gene: TRBJ2-2; abundance: -; CDR3aa: CASSLESSGNTGELFF; CDR3nt: TGTGCCAGCAGCTTAGAGTCTAGCGGGAACACCGGGGAGCTGTTTTTT
d_gene: TRBD1; v_gene: TRBV19; j_gene: TRBJ1-1; abundance: -; CDR3aa: CASSDTPTGGTEAFF; CDR3nt: TGTGCCAGTAGCGACACCCCTACAGGGGGCACTGAAGCTTTCTTT
d_gene: TRBD1; v_gene: TRBV6-4; j_gene: TRBJ1-1; abundance: -; CDR3aa: CASSTGGPNTEAFF; CDR3nt: TGTGCCAGCAGCACAGGGGGCCCGAACACTGAAGCTTTCTTT
d_gene: -; v_gene: TRBV27; j_gene: TRBJ2-5; abundance: once; CDR3aa: CASTFFGGGSETQYF; CDR3nt: TGTGCCAGCACCTTCTTCGGAGGGGGCAGCGAGACCCAGTACTTC
d_gene: -; v_gene: TRBV7-2; j_gene: TRBJ1-3; abundance: -; CDR3aa: CASSFGGISGNTIYF; CDR3nt: TGTGCCAGCAGTTTTGGGGGGATCTCTGGAAACACCATATATTTT
d_gene: TRBD2; v_gene: TRBV10-1; j_gene: TRBJ2-3; abundance: -; CDR3aa: CASSEGLAGGADTQYF; CDR3nt: TGCGCCAGCAGTGAGGGGCTAGCGGGAGGCGCAGATACGCAGTATTTT
d_gene: -; v_gene: TRBV12-5; j_gene: TRBJ2-2; abundance: -; CDR3aa: CASGLVRDSEGAGELFF; CDR3nt: TGTGCTAGTGGTTTGGTAAGAGACTCTGAGGGTGCCGGGGAGCTGTTTTTT
d_gene: TRBD1; v_gene: TRBV7-2; j_gene: TRBJ2-7; abundance: -; CDR3aa: CASSRDRAEQYF; CDR3nt: TGTGCCAGCAGCAGAGACAGGGCCGAGCAGTACTTC
d_gene: -; v_gene: TRBV11-3; j_gene: TRBJ2-7; abundance: -; CDR3aa: CASSPYDRKDYEQYF; CDR3nt: TGTGCCAGCAGCCCCTACGACAGGAAGGATTACGAGCAGTACTTC